The entry that follows covers one T cell receptor beta chain sequence. Its antigen is not yet known. Base-call qualities are not available, and no considerably larger clone is one nucleotide away. The sample originates from a study of long-term antiretroviral therapy in people with HIV (dated by TCRdb to 2022 to 2024). Looking at the study overall: The earliest samples were collected roughly a decade before the 2015 WHO recommendation for immediate ART, at a time when ART was usually postponed until CD4 counts fell. This retrospective serial study examined whether starting ART and sustained HIV suppression were associated with changes in the composition and diversity of the TRB repertoire in peripheral blood. The cohort contributed about 190 cryopreserved PBMC samples from about 31 adults with confirmed HIV infection, collected serially over a mean of about 6 years (range 1-12). Of the roughly 27 participants with HIV, about twelve were female. No cross-contamination during QIAcube processing turned up in test extractions that ran a monoclonal T-cell line alongside 33 polyclonal samples. General study outcomes and caveats: HIV repertoires had narrower CDR3 length ranges than controls, and the network structure suggested an antigen-experienced repertoire that shifted only slightly toward naive after ART. No data were available on ART adherence, viral resistance or therapy changes, limiting inferences about post-ART repertoire changes. Samples dated from the mid-2000s to the late 2010s, and the ART regimens used may be less effective than current ones. Because pre-ART samples had limited cell numbers, profiling was done on unsorted PBMC rather than on sorted CD4+ and CD8+ T cells. Starting ART was linked to a significant rise in TRB diversity, yet even with long-term ART the diversity remained significantly lower than in transplant donor controls. Expanded TRB clones identified before ART initiation dominated the repertoire at all time points, although this dominance fluctuated and declined in many PLHIV after ART. Because PBMC availability was limited, only the TCR beta chain was sequenced, with no alpha chain pairing.

The immunoSEQ hsTCRB v3.0 assay was used at survey level resolution to sequence the TRB variable region. TRB sequencing targeted a depth of roughly 40,000-55,000 T-cell genomes per sample. TRB libraries were pooled and sequenced on an Illumina MiSeq using a v3 150-cycle kit. From the authors' description of their analysis: Analysis of repertoires was carried out in R inside a reproducible Nextflow workflow spanning QC, data transformation and analysis. Custom analyses were implemented in LymphoSeq2, an R package for AIRR-Seq data exploration. A handful of samples yielding fewer than 5000 total TRB sequences were excluded, leaving roughly 200 analyzed HIV repertoires. Among the roughly 190 retained HIV repertoires, 55 to 60 were collected before ART initiation and about 130 were collected after ART initiation. Repertoires were downsampled to 5000 TRB nucleotide sequences, with summary statistics averaged over 100 downsampling iterations. Only TRB sequences with CDR3 regions of at least seven amino acids were retained for analysis. Two measures captured diversity: a Shannon entropy-derived clonality score and the Gini coefficient. In repertoire networks, the top 5000 CDR3 amino acid sequences were linked whenever an edit distance of one separated two sequences. For TRB CDR3 amino acid sequences, antigen specificity groups and MHC restriction were predicted with GLIPH2. Known CMV, EBV, HIV or tissue antigen associations were flagged by matching CDR3 amino acid sequences against VDJdb and McPAS-TCR. Pre-ART, post-ART and control groups were compared with Wilcoxon signed-rank tests and Holm-Bonferroni correction. TCRdb obtained this table from immuneACCESS and retained in-frame rearrangements with V and J assigned. These tables miss some clones; where compared with another copy, unresolved V genes account for less than half of the shortfall, and the remainder is unexplained. V and J calls and clone size are as listed in that table; D and trimming were resolved from the DNA. This sample has 20,000 to 25,000 clones in its table, and 70% to 90% of those were observed once. The ten largest make up 6.4% of the sample.

The germline V gene provides CDR1 SGDLS and CDR2 YYNGEE. V gives up 4 bases and J gives up 2 bases, and the segment between their germline ends measures 15 bases. Its CDR3 holds 15 amino acids, cysteine through phenylalanine. This entry keeps only the CDR3 DNA: 45 bases, framed from base 1. To be included, a participant needed at least one PBMC sample from before ART initiation plus at least two post-ART samples. Every participant with HIV received treatment in the United States of America. Before DNA extraction, cryopreserved samples containing about 0.9-11 million PBMC were thawed and washed. At the time of the earliest PBMC sample, participants with HIV were aged between roughly 20 and 54 years. PBMC samples were contributed by each participant from 1-4 timepoints before ART initiation and 2-8 timepoints after ART initiation, with a median of 7 samples. For every participant, serial HIV viral load, CD4+ T-cell count, ART history and demographic data were obtained. Using a Qiagen kit on a QIAcube, genomic DNA was extracted from unsorted PBMC, with samples processed in batches of 12.

The clonotype was recovered from a man aged 60 to 75 with HIV. The sample here was unsorted PBMCs, taken 0.6 years after starting antiretroviral therapy. This receptor chain uses TRBV9 and TRBJ1-1; the D gene assignment is ambiguous. The nucleotide sequence is given as TGTGCCAGCAGCCCTCGTGGGAGTATAAACACTGAAGCTTTCTTT. This encodes CASSPRGSINTEAFF.